The clone carrying this TCR beta chain was found once. Its antigen is still unknown. In germline, CDR1 is MGHRA, CDR2 YSYEKL. Trimming pared 4 bases from V and 1 base from J, leaving 7 bases between. There are 14 residues in the CDR3. The repertoire was sequenced with immunoSEQ multiplex PCR; TCRdb's copy has only in-frame clones and lacks some. The sample comprises 150,000 to 200,000 clones, about 86% of which are singletons, and approximately 8% rests with the top ten. The source of the sample is a study of T cell responses to AZD1222 COVID-19 vaccine. About the research overall: Some second doses came at about 4 weeks and others at about 12 weeks; these were pooled. Study outcomes and limitations: No repertoire was sampled before or during the peak T cell response, only after it.

Here the sequenced sample was peripheral blood, taken on day 0 of AZD1222 vaccination. The sequence was obtained from an adult in good health. This chain uses TRBV4-1 with TRBJ1-4; D is undetermined. CDR3 region: CASSRVGTNEKLFF. DNA of the CDR3: TGCGCCAGCAGCCGAGTGGGAACTAATGAAAAACTGTTTTTT.